At least ten counts were recorded for the clone carrying this TCR beta chain. Its specificity is not known. The data were obtained in a study of human T cells and chemical hapten exposure. Looking at the study overall: On the upper back, patch tests were applied with 0.01% DPC and read at 6 days.

With 4 bases clipped from V and 1 base from J, the junction kept 8 bases outside the gene matches. The CDR3 spans 16 residues. CDR1 is SGHAT, CDR2 FQNNGV, per germline. Time point in this sample: patch test 3, about 24 weeks after DPC sensitization. Treatment defined: therapeutic diphenylcyclopropenone sensitization with weekly scalp DPC. Whole blood that had not been fractionated was the source of extracted total RNA. Regarding the study as a whole: Following DPC sensitization, TCRs present above 1 in 1000 frequency showed no change.

The library tagged each cDNA molecule with unique molecular identifiers. In TCRdb, the RACE reads were re-called with MiXCR into one record per CDR3 protein. The sample has around 70,000 distinct CDR3 sequences; around 10% are singletons. The sequence came from a woman aged 50 to 60 with alopecia areata. Some clones in this sample may be carry-over from other donors' samples. V usage is TRBV11-2 and J usage is TRBJ2-5; 8 bases map to TRBD1. This material consisted of whole blood, taken in connection with sensitization to the hapten diphenylcyclopropenone (DPC). For the CDR3, the DNA is TGTGCCAGCAGCTCGATTAAAGACAGGGGCCAAGAGACCCAGTACTTC. Translating it yields CASSSIKDRGQETQYF.